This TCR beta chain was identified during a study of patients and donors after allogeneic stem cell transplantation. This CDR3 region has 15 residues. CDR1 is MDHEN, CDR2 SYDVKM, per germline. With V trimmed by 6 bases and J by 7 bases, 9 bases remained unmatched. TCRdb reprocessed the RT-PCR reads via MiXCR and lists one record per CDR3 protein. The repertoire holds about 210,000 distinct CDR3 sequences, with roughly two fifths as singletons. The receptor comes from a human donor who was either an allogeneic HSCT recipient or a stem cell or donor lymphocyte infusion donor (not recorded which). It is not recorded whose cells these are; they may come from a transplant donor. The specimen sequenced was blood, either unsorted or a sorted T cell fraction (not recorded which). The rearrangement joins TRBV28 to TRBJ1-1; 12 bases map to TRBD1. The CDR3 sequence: CASSRDRGPRIEAFF. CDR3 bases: TGTGCCAGCAGCCGGGACAGGGGGCCAAGGATTGAAGCTTTCTTT.